This T cell receptor (beta chain) came from a study of follicular helper T cells after annual influenza vaccination. As for time point: 2014-2015 season, pre-vaccination. Some clones are missing from TCRdb's copy, which holds only in-frame ones; the method was immunoSEQ multiplex PCR. The table records about 15,000 clones, around 82% of them present only once. About this clone itself: Its target is not known.

Regarding the study as a whole: Yearly vaccinations repeatedly recalled conserved clonotypes in ICOS+CD38+ cTfh. ICOS-CD38- cTfh most often held earlier Day 7 ICOS+CD38+ clones.

The V gene's germline CDR1 is MNHEY and CDR2 SVGAGI. The CDR3 sequence is 13 residues long. V gave up 5 bases and J gave up 4 bases, with 11 bases separating them. The chain recombines TRBV6-5 with TRBJ1-2; maybe TRBD1 (5 bases). This TCR was recovered from an adult who received the influenza vaccine. The sample was CXCR5- memory CD4+ T cells sorted from blood, taken on the day of influenza vaccination. CDR3 DNA: TGTGCCAGCAGTACGGGACGCGCCTATGGCTACACCTTC. Translation: CASSTGRAYGYTF.